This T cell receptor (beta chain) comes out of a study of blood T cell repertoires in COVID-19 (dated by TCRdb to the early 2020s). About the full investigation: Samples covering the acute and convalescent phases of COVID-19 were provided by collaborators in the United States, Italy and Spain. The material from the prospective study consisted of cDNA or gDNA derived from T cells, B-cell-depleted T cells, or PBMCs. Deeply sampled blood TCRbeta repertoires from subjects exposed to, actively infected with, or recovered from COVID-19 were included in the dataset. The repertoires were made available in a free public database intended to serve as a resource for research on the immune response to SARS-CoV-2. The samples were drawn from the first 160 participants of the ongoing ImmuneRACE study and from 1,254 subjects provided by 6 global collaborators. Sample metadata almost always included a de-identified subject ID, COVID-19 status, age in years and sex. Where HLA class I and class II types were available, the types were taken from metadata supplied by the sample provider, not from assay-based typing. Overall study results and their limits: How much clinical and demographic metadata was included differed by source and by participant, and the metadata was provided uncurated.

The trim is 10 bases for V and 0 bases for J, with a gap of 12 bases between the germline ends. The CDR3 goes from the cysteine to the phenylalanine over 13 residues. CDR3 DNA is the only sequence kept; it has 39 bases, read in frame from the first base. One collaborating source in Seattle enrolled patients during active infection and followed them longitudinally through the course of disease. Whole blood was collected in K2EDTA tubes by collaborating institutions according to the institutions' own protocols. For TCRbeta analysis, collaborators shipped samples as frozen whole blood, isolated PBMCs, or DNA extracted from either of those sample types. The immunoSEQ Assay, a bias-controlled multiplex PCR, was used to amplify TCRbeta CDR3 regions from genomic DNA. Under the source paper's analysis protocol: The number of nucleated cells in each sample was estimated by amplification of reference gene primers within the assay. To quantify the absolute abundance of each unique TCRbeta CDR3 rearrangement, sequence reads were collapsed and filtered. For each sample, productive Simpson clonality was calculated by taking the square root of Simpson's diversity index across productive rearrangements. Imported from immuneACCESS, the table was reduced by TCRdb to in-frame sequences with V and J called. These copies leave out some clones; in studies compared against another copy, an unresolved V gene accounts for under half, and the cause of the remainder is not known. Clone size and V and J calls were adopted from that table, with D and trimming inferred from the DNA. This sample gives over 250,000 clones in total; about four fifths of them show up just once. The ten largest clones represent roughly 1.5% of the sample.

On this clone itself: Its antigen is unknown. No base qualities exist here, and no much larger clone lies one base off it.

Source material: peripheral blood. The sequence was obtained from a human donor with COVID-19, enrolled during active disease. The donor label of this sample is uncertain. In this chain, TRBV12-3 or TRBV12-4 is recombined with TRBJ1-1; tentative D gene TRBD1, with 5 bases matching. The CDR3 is CATRQIMNTEAFF. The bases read TGTGCCACCCGACAGATCATGAACACTGAAGCTTTCTTT.